This T cell receptor beta chain was obtained from a study of blood T cell repertoires in COVID-19. Enrollees, about 18 to 89 years old, lived in about two dozen US areas. TCRdb's table, derived via immunoSEQ multiplex PCR, lists solely in-frame clones and lacks some. The repertoire has about 370,000 clones, 85% to 90% of them found once; the top ten carry around 1%. The CDR3 is 16 residues long. The receptor's source is a man younger than 35 who had recovered from COVID-19. The chain couples TRBV21-1 to TRBJ2-2; the table calls TRBD2, which could not be checked here. TRBV21-1 is a pseudogene. Sequencing used PBMCs or T cells enriched from blood (not recorded which). The CDR3 spells CASSVPRSYNTGELFF. The CDR3 DNA sequence: TGTGCCAGCAGTGTTCCGAGGTCTTACAACACCGGGGAGCTGTTTTTT.